These T cell receptor beta chains were read from a single sample in a study of T cells in tumors after PD-1 blockade. The assay was immunoSEQ multiplex PCR, and TCRdb's table has in-frame clones only and misses some. The sample has more than 20,000 clones, 78% seen once. Source: PBMCs, taken before anti-PD-1 treatment. Receptors were obtained from a human donor with basal cell carcinoma. Both conserved end residues are part of each CDR3. Each record gives: V gene, J gene, clone size, D gene, CDR3 DNA, CDR3 protein. A D gene is named only where the DNA matches it firmly. The listing skips clone size in some rows; elsewhere it reads once, few, many or a size class.

TRBV19	TRBJ2-2	.	.	TGTGCCAGCACCACCGGAAGTCGGGATTGGAACACCGGGGAGCTGTTTTTT	CASTTGSRDWNTGELFF
TRBV6-1	TRBJ1-1	.	.	TGTGCCAGCAGTGAGGACTGGAACACTGAAGCTTTCTTT	CASSEDWNTEAFF
TRBV9	TRBJ2-3	.	TRBD2	TGTGCCAGCAGCGTGTCTAGCGGGGGGGCTGGCACAGATACGCAGTATTTT	CASSVSSGGAGTDTQYF
TRBV7-2	TRBJ2-2	.	.	TGTGCCAGCAGCCCCCCCGGCGGGGTGGACACCGGGGAGCTGTTTTTT	CASSPPGGVDTGELFF
TRBV6-1	TRBJ1-1	.	.	TGTGCCAGCAGTGAATCGACAATCGAAGCTTTCTTT	CASSESTIEAFF
TRBV5-1	TRBJ2-3	.	.	TGCGCCAGCAGCTTGGTGCAGGCAGGGGGCACAGATACGCAGTATTTT	CASSLVQAGGTDTQYF
TRBV9	TRBJ2-5	.	.	TGTGCCAGCAGCGTAGGGGGGCAGCAGGGGACCCAGTACTTC	CASSVGGQQGTQYF
TRBV6-4	TRBJ2-1	.	.	TGTGCCAGCAGTGAAACCACCGAAGGTGAGCAGTTCTTC	CASSETTEGEQFF
TRBV4-1	TRBJ1-2	.	.	TGCGCCAGCAGCCTATGGGATAGGGGCGACTATGGCTACACCTTC	CASSLWDRGDYGYTF
TRBV4-3	TRBJ2-3	few	.	TGCGCCAGCAGCCCTAGGATGGGGGGCCGGGATACGCAGTATTTT	CASSPRMGGRDTQYF